This T cell receptor (beta chain) was captured in a study of T cells in Graves' hyperthyroidism and ophthalmopathy. As for the study in general: It was at initial diagnosis, before any treatment, that peripheral blood was collected.

Absent ophthalmopathy progression within 18 months defined stable Graves' hyperthyroidism. Clinical symptoms, serum thyroxine and TRAb, thyroid ultrasound and orbital computed tomography together formed the diagnostic basis. This sample holds PBMCs from about 10 ml fresh peripheral blood. V trimming: 5 bases; J trimming: 4 bases; junction bases outside the gene matches: 19. From germline, CDR1 is SEHNR and CDR2 FQNEAQ (reference sequence). The CDR3 is made up of 19 amino acids. RNA transcripts yielded amplified TCR beta CDR3 regions. The primer set for the first-round RT-PCR of the TCR CDR3 was HTBI. TCRdb ran MiXCR on the multiplex PCR reads and lists one entry per CDR3 protein. The sample shows roughly 710,000 distinct CDR3 sequences, over 35% of them seen only once.

This rearrangement joins TRBV7-9 to TRBJ2-1; TRBD2 matches at 8 bases. The origin of this receptor is a woman between 40 and 55 years old with Graves' hyperthyroidism. The sequencing sample was made of blood. In DNA form, the CDR3 reads TGTGCCAGCAGCACCCGACTAGCGACAACACGGTCGGAATACAATGAGCAGTTCTTC. It encodes CASSTRLATTRSEYNEQFF.